One and the same sample provided the 10 T cell receptor beta chains below, sequenced in a study of T-cell reconstitution after alpha-beta-depleted transplantation in children. This sample's TCRbeta library carried unique molecular identifier barcodes. TCRdb reprocessed the PCR reads with MiXCR, giving one entry per CDR3 protein. This table holds just under 250,000 distinct CDR3 sequences, under 30% found once. The sample in question was PBMCs, obtained before TCRalphabeta/CD19-depleted stem cell transplant. The origin of the receptors is a girl between 2 and 10 years old with Fanconi anemia, due to receive a stem cell transplant.

This chain joins TRBV6-1 and TRBJ1-5; no firm D call. The CDR3 contains 16 residues. Trimming took 3 bases from V and 4 from J, leaving 16 bases between them. CDR1 and CDR2 (germline): MNHNS, SASEGT. The CDR3: CASSESGRWLNQPQHF. In DNA form, the CDR3 reads TGTGCCAGCAGTGAGTCCGGCCGGTGGTTGAATCAGCCCCAGCATTTT.

This clonotype was detected a few times. The rearrangement joins TRBV7-9 to TRBJ2-2; no reliable D call. The CDR3 contains 15 residues. Germline V lookup: CDR1 SEHNR, CDR2 FQNEAQ (reference sequence). Between the trimmed V and J ends, which lost 1 base and 2 bases, there was a span of 8 bases. CDR3 sequence (DNA): TGTGCCAGCAGCTTAGGGCCAGGCAACACCGGGGAGCTGTTTTTT. This encodes CASSLGPGNTGELFF.

V usage is TRBV20-1 and J usage is TRBJ2-7, with D perhaps TRBD1 (6 bases). Between the trimmed V and J ends, which lost 5 bases and 0 bases, there was a span of 20 bases. Germline loops: CDR1 DFQATT, CDR2 SNEGSKA (reference sequence). This CDR3 contains 16 residues. CDR3 sequence (DNA): TGCAGTGCTCCCATAAAAGGGGGTTGGAGCTCCTACGAGCAGTACTTC. This codes for CSAPIKGGWSSYEQYF.

This chain joins TRBV20-1 and TRBJ2-7; a weak D match, TRBD2 (6 bases). The V and J ends lost 5 bases and 2 bases respectively, with 13 bases between them. Looked up from germline, CDR1 is DFQATT and CDR2 is SNEGSKA (reference sequence). This CDR3 spans 13 amino acids. The CDR3 DNA reads as TGCAGTGCTGAACTAGCTCGGACCTACGAGCAGTACTTC. Protein: CSAELARTYEQYF.

This clonotype has a count of ten or more. The V and J genes are TRBV5-6 and TRBJ2-3; TRBD2 matches at 12 bases. Trimming removed 0 bases from V and 4 bases from J; junction bases left unmatched: 12. CDR1 SGHDT and CDR2 YYEEEE come from the germline V gene. The CDR3 totals 19 residues. CDR3: CASSLAGASGGASADTQYF. The CDR3 DNA follows: TGTGCCAGCAGCTTGGCCGGTGCTAGCGGGGGGGCTAGCGCAGATACGCAGTATTTT.

At least ten counts were recorded for this clonotype. The chain joins TRBV24-1 to TRBJ2-1; D not resolved. The V gene's germline CDR1 is KGHDR and CDR2 SFDVKD. Trimming took 2 bases from V and 7 from J, leaving 5 bases between them. CDR3 length equals 12 residues. CDR3 sequence (DNA): TGTGCCACCAGTGATTGGCTGAATGAGCAGTTCTTC. Residues: CATSDWLNEQFF.

The chain combines TRBV20-1 with TRBJ2-3, with TRBD1 matching over 8 bases. The CDR3 contains 15 residues. With 0 bases clipped from V and 6 bases from J, the junction kept 8 bases outside the gene matches. The germline CDR1 and CDR2 sequences are DFQATT and SNEGSKA (reference sequence). The CDR3 protein is CSARDRQGAWDTQYF. DNA for the CDR3: TGCAGTGCTAGAGATCGCCAGGGGGCTTGGGATACGCAGTATTTT.

The table lists this clonotype with many counts. The rearrangement links TRBV29-1 to TRBJ2-3; 8 bases line up with TRBD1. V dropped 5 bases and J dropped 1; count of bases not matched to a gene: 5. CDR3 size: 14 residues. Germline CDR1 and CDR2: SQVTM and ANQGSEA. The CDR3 reads CSVRGTGGTDTQYF. The CDR3 DNA is TGCAGCGTTCGGGGGACAGGAGGCACAGATACGCAGTATTTT.

The J gene is TRBJ2-2, the V gene TRBV7-8, with 9 bases that match TRBD2. The CDR3 consists of 15 residues. V lost 1 base and J lost 6; bases outside the gene matches: 3. CDR1 is SGHVS and CDR2 is FQNEAQ in the germline V gene. DNA for the CDR3: TGTGCCAGCAGCTTAGGTCTAGCGGGATCCGGGGAGCTGTTTTTT. Amino acid sequence: CASSLGLAGSGELFF.

CDR3 protein: CATTRAGNEQFF. Here the CDR3 DNA reads TGTGCCACCACTAGGGCGGGCAATGAGCAGTTCTTC. The chain combines TRBV6-5 with TRBJ2-1; possible D gene TRBD2, 5 bases. CDR1 is MNHEY, CDR2 SVGAGI, per germline. Trimming took off 10 bases at V and 6 bases at J, with 13 bases between the two ends. The CDR3 extends over 12 amino acids.